The rows below give T cell receptor beta chains drawn from one sample of a study of blood T cell repertoires in COVID-19. The method was immunoSEQ multiplex PCR; TCRdb's version includes in-frame clones alone and lacks a portion of them. This sample has some 360,000 clones, with roughly 86% found just once. Material for sequencing was PBMCs or T cells enriched from blood (not recorded which). The receptors originated from a woman under 40 who had been exposed to COVID-19. Each CDR3 is given with its conserved first and last residue. D genes are given only for firm matches. Some rows have no size entry. The others give once, few or many, or a class for an expanded clone.

j_call d_call v_call clone_size cdr3_length cdr3_nt cdr3_aa
TRBJ2-2 . TRBV5-5 . 20 TGTGCCAGCAGCTACCCCCTAGATAGTTTTAGACTAAAGGGCACCGGGGAGCTGTTTTTT CASSYPLDSFRLKGTGELFF
TRBJ1-4 TRBD1 TRBV9 few 17 TGTGCCAGCAGCCCGAGTGACAGGGGACCGACTAATGAAAAACTGTTTTTT CASSPSDRGPTNEKLFF
TRBJ1-6 . TRBV3-1/TRBV3-2 . 16 TGTGCCAGCAGCCAAGCGGGTCGGCGAAATAATTCACCCCTCCACTTT CASSQAGRRNNSPLHF
TRBJ2-7 . TRBV3-1/TRBV3-2 . 14 TGTGCCAGCAGCTTTGCCGGAACTACCTACGAGCAGTACTTC CASSFAGTTYEQYF
TRBJ1-1 . TRBV27 . 12 TGTGCCAGCAGCAAGCCTGGCACTGAAGCTTTCTTT CASSKPGTEAFF
TRBJ2-1 TRBD2 TRBV5-1 . 17 TGCGCCAGCAGCCATGGACTAGCGGGACTCCCGCGGAATGAGCAGTTCTTC CASSHGLAGLPRNEQFF
TRBJ1-1 TRBD1 TRBV5-1 . 16 TGCGCCAGCAGCTTGGAGGGGACAGCCCCGAACACTGAAGCTTTCTTT CASSLEGTAPNTEAFF
TRBJ2-3 . TRBV11-2 . 16 TGTGCCAGCAGCTTTACGCCGGGACTCGGCACAGATACGCAGTATTTT CASSFTPGLGTDTQYF
TRBJ2-3 TRBD1 TRBV28 . 13 TGTGCCACAGGGGGCGCGGACACAGATACGCAGTATTTT CATGGADTDTQYF
TRBJ2-5 TRBD2 TRBV7-3 . 15 TGTGCCAGCAGCTTATCAGGGAGGGATCAAGAGACCCAGTACTTC CASSLSGRDQETQYF
TRBJ2-1 TRBD1 TRBV6-5 . 14 TGTGCCAGCCGCGGGACAGGGATCCACAATGAGCAGTTCTTC CASRGTGIHNEQFF
TRBJ2-3 TRBD2 TRBV7-3 once 13 TGTGCCAGCAGCTTCCCGGGGGGAGATACGCAGTATTTT CASSFPGGDTQYF
TRBJ1-3 . TRBV7-9 . 14 TGTGCCAGCTCTACAGGGACCGCTGGAAACACCATATATTTT CASSTGTAGNTIYF